This T cell receptor beta chain was sequenced in a study of blood T cell repertoires in COVID-19. Turning to the study itself: The analysed material was cDNA or gDNA that came from T cells, B-cell-depleted T cells, or PBMCs.

Within the 2 weeks before study entry, each person in the exposed group met a COVID-19 case. This clone turned up a few times. Sequencing used immunoSEQ multiplex PCR; TCRdb keeps in-frame clones, though not all of them. The data contain over 200,000 clones, approximately 88% of them singletons. The V gene's germline CDR1 is ENHRY and CDR2 SYGVKD. The V and J ends lost 0 bases and 0 bases, in that order; junction bases with no gene match: 3. This CDR3 has 18 amino acids. The chain combines TRBV10-3 with TRBJ2-6, with 9 bases lining up with TRBD1. The source is a woman in her twenties or thirties who had been exposed to COVID-19. Input material: PBMCs or T cells enriched from blood (not recorded which). This CDR3 reads CAISESGQGVSGANVLTF. As DNA, the CDR3 is TGTGCCATCAGTGAGTCGGGACAGGGTGTCTCTGGGGCCAACGTCCTGACTTTC.